This entry lists 20 T cell receptor beta chains sequenced from one sample in a study of T cells in Graves' hyperthyroidism and ophthalmopathy (dated by TCRdb to between 2018 and 2021). Library construction relied on multiplex PCR. Instrument used: Illumina HiSeq 2000. TCR beta CDR3 regions were amplified from RNA transcripts. The TCR CDR3 was subjected to a first round of RT-PCR using the HTBI primer set and the Qiagen OneStep RT-PCR kit. TCRdb reanalyzed the raw reads on its own, using fastp at Q25 for trimming and MiXCR for clone calling, and kept in-frame beta chains. One record per CDR3 amino acid sequence lists the most common genes and DNA. The sample includes hundreds of thousands of distinct CDR3 sequences, with around 19% observed a single time. Approximately 15% of the sample belongs to the ten largest clones. The specimen sequenced was blood. These receptors came from a woman aged 45-60 years with Graves' hyperthyroidism that later progressed to Graves' ophthalmopathy.

V and J are TRBV14 and TRBJ2-5, with 12 bases aligning to TRBD2. V was clipped by 2 bases and J by 2 bases; unmatched bases: 3. The CDR3 has 16 amino acids. The germline gives CDR1 SGHDN, CDR2 FVKESK. The CDR3 loop reads CASSQPGLAGQETQYF. Written as DNA, the CDR3 is TGTGCCAGCAGCCAACCCGGACTAGCGGGGCAAGAGACCCAGTACTTC.

The chain links TRBV24-1 to TRBJ2-1; D tentatively reads TRBD1 or TRBD2 (5 bases each). V was pared by 4 bases and J by 13 bases, with 10 bases between. Germline V gene data show CDR1 as KGHDR and CDR2 as SFDVKD. This CDR3 has 11 residues. DNA of the CDR3: TGTGCCACCAGTGAGAGGGGTGGACAGTTCTTC. Amino acids: CATSERGGQFF.

This clonotype was counted between two and nine times. The rearrangement joins TRBV9 to TRBJ2-3; TRBD2 matches 11 bases. Unmatched junction bases numbered 11, after V lost 3 bases and J lost 5 bases. The CDR3 has 17 amino acids. Germline CDR1 is SGDLS and CDR2 is YYNGEE. The CDR3 spells CASSALGGTSGIDTQYF. The DNA of the CDR3 is TGTGCCAGCAGCGCCCTCGGTGGGACTAGCGGAATAGATACGCAGTATTTT.

At least ten counts were recorded for this clonotype. This chain uses TRBV12-3 or TRBV12-4 with TRBJ1-3, with 10 positions matching TRBD1. With V trimmed by 5 bases and J by 5 bases, 3 bases remained unmatched. The CDR3 totals 14 residues. This CDR3 reads CASSLTGGRNTIYF. The DNA for the CDR3 is TGTGCCAGCAGTCTGACAGGGGGCAGAAACACCATATATTTT.

Only a few counts were recorded for this clonotype. The V and J genes are TRBV7-9 and TRBJ1-3, with 7 positions matching TRBD1. The CDR3 totals 16 residues. Germline V gene data show CDR1 as SEHNR and CDR2 as FQNEAQ (reference sequence). J lost 0 bases, V lost 6 bases, and 8 bases had no gene match. DNA of the CDR3: TGTGCCAGCAGGCGAACAGGGGCGAGCTCTGGAAACACCATATATTTT. Translation gives CASRRTGASSGNTIYF.

This clonotype was seen at least ten times. V and J are TRBV7-6 and TRBJ1-1; D uncertain. The V gene's germline CDR1 is SGHVS and CDR2 FNYEAQ. V gave up 5 bases and J gave up 1 base, with 8 bases separating them. The CDR3 runs to 13 residues. This CDR3 reads CASSMKGNTEAFF. In DNA form, the CDR3 reads TGTGCCAGCAGCATGAAGGGGAACACTGAAGCTTTCTTT.

This clonotype appeared a few times. The chain carries TRBV4-2 and TRBJ2-3; 7 bases line up with TRBD2. The CDR3 totals 16 residues. Germline V lookup: CDR1 LGHNA, CDR2 YNFKEQ. The junction had 9 bases not matched to a gene; V was cut back by 0 bases and J by 6 bases. Here the CDR3 DNA reads TGTGCCAGCAGCCAAGAGGGGCGGGGGAGGGTCGATACGCAGTATTTT. Encoded protein: CASSQEGRGRVDTQYF.

This clonotype was recorded many times. V and J are TRBV11-2 and TRBJ1-5; D is perhaps TRBD1 (5 bases). The CDR3 sequence is 13 residues long. V was cut by 5 bases and J by 9 bases, with 14 bases left in between. From germline, CDR1 is SGHAT and CDR2 FQNNGV. This CDR3 is CASSASGTPPQHF. The DNA for the CDR3 is TGTGCCAGCAGCGCCTCAGGGACCCCGCCCCAGCATTTT.

This clonotype was recorded a few times. The chain is built from TRBV5-1 and TRBJ1-4; no reliable D call. The CDR3 runs 12 residues. V was trimmed by 7 bases and J by 8 bases, leaving 12 bases between them. Germline-derived CDR1 and CDR2 are SGHRS and YFSETQ. The chain's CDR3 is CASGPGPEKLFF. CDR3 nucleotides: TGCGCCAGCGGACCGGGTCCGGAAAAACTGTTTTTT. The full variable domain, its missing parts supplied by reference TRBV5-1 and TRBJ1-4, is KAGVTQTPRYLIKTRGQQVTLSCSPISGHRSVSWYQQTPGQGLQFLFEYFSETQRNKGNFPGRFSGRQFSNSRSEMNVSTLELGDSALYLCASGPGPEKLFFGSGTQLSVL.

This clonotype has more than one count but fewer than ten. The J gene is TRBJ2-5, the V gene TRBV2, with a tentative D call TRBD2 (6 bases). In germline, CDR1 is SNHLY, CDR2 FYNNEI. The V end was cut by 6 bases, the J end by 4 bases, with 12 bases between. The CDR3 has 13 residues. CDR3 amino acids: CASRVGGVETQYF. CDR3 coding DNA: TGTGCCAGCAGGGTCGGCGGGGTAGAGACCCAGTACTTC.

This clonotype was observed at least ten times. The CDR3 spells CASSLGQISYNEQFF. CDR3 bases: TGCGCCAGCAGCTTGGGTCAGATCTCCTACAATGAGCAGTTCTTC. V usage is TRBV5-1 and J usage is TRBJ2-1, with D hard to call. V dropped 0 bases and J dropped 0 bases, with 7 bases sitting between them. This CDR3 region has 15 residues. Germline assignment: CDR1 SGHRS and CDR2 YFSETQ.

The chain employs TRBV6-1 and TRBJ1-1; possibly TRBD1 for D (6 bases). The CDR3 contains 14 residues. The V gene's germline CDR1 is MNHNS and CDR2 SASEGT. V shed 6 bases and J shed 2 bases, with 13 bases lying between them. The CDR3 region has the DNA TGTGCCAGCAGCAAGGGGACAATCAACACTGAAGCTTTCTTT. Amino acid sequence: CASSKGTINTEAFF.

Worth noting for this clonotype: The CDR3 carries no conserved terminal phenylalanine or tryptophan, so it likely arises from a read error. The chain uses TRBV7-6 and TRBJ2-2, with a possible D match to TRBD2 (5 bases). In germline, CDR1 is SGHVS, CDR2 FNYEAQ. The CDR3 contains 14 residues. V shed 1 base and J shed 3 bases, with 6 bases lying between them. Here the CDR3 reads CASSLDGDTGELFL. The CDR3 region has the DNA TGTGCCAGCAGCTTAGACGGGGACACCGGGGAGCTGTTTCTT.

Only a few counts were recorded for this clonotype. J is TRBJ2-2 and V is TRBV5-5, with 7 bases aligning to TRBD1. There are 15 residues in the CDR3. Germline CDR1 and CDR2: SGHKS and YYEKEE (reference sequence). J lost 2 bases, V lost 3 bases, and 4 bases had no gene match. The CDR3 DNA reads as TGTGCCAGCAGCTCGGACAGGTTTAACACCGGGGAGCTGTTTTTT. Its translation: CASSSDRFNTGELFF.

This clonotype was picked up many times. The chain carries TRBV10-3 and TRBJ2-5, with 11 positions matching TRBD1. CDR1 and CDR2 from the germline V gene are ENHRY and SYGVKD. V trimming: 2 bases; J trimming: 4 bases; junction bases outside the gene matches: 12. The CDR3 loop spans 18 amino acids. The CDR3: CAISEPPGQGVSSETQYF. For the CDR3, the DNA is TGTGCCATCAGTGAGCCCCCGGGACAGGGGGTGAGTTCAGAGACCCAGTACTTC.

The rearrangement links TRBV6-1 to TRBJ2-7; possible D gene TRBD2, 5 bases. CDR3 size: 10 residues. V lost 11 bases to trimming and J lost 7 bases, with 12 bases between them. From germline, CDR1 is MNHNS and CDR2 SASEGT. The CDR3 sequence is CAAREWEQYF. The DNA of the CDR3 is TGTGCCGCGAGGGAGTGGGAGCAGTACTTC.

This clonotype was counted ten times or more. V gene TRBV7-9 combines with J gene TRBJ2-3, with D unclear. The CDR3 length is 13 residues. V dropped 3 bases and J dropped 4 bases, with 8 bases sitting between them. Germline V gives CDR1 SEHNR, CDR2 FQNEAQ (reference sequence). CDR3 sequence reads: CASSFGAADTQYF. The DNA of the CDR3 is TGTGCCAGCAGCTTCGGCGCGGCAGATACGCAGTATTTT.

The V call is TRBV7-9, the J call TRBJ1-4, with a tentative D call TRBD1 (6 bases). V lost 0 bases and J lost 6, with 11 bases in between. This CDR3 has 15 amino acids. CDR1 and CDR2 (germline): SEHNR, FQNEAQ (reference sequence). The CDR3: CASSLAFAGDEKLFF. The CDR3 DNA is TGTGCCAGCAGCTTAGCATTTGCAGGGGATGAAAAACTGTTTTTT. Variable domain in full (rest from reference TRBV7-9 and TRBJ1-4): DTGVSQNPRHKITKRGQNVTFRCDPISEHNRLYWYRQTLGQGPEFLTYFQNEAQLEKSRLLSDRFSAERPKGSFSTLEIQRTEQGDSAMYLCASSLAFAGDEKLFFGSGTQLSVL.

This clonotype came up a few times. The chain couples TRBV6-1 to TRBJ1-2; TRBD1 might be the D (6 bases). Trimming removed 3 bases at V and 4 bases at J, with 24 bases between. This CDR3 region has 18 residues. Germline V CDR1 and CDR2: MNHNS, SASEGT. CDR3: CASSDRPFLGGLGYGYTF. The DNA of the CDR3 is TGTGCCAGCAGTGACCGACCTTTTTTAGGGGGACTAGGCTATGGCTACACCTTC.

This clonotype was recorded many times. The V gene is TRBV12-3 or TRBV12-4, the J gene TRBJ2-3; TRBD2 agrees at 9 bases. The ends lost 5 bases at V and 6 bases at J; junction bases unmatched: 9. The CDR3 loop spans 15 amino acids. The DNA of the CDR3 is TGTGCCAGCAGTGGGGGGCGGGGGGGTAGGGATACGCAGTATTTT. It yields the protein CASSGGRGGRDTQYF.